The 2 T cell receptor beta chains presented below share a single source sample, sequenced in a study of patients and donors after allogeneic stem cell transplantation. TCRdb analysed the RT-PCR reads with MiXCR anew, one entry per CDR3 protein. This table holds roughly 880,000 distinct CDR3 sequences, over 15% found once. The sample taken for sequencing was blood, either unsorted or a sorted T cell fraction (not recorded which). The receptors were gathered from a human donor who was either an allogeneic HSCT recipient or a stem cell or donor lymphocyte infusion donor (not recorded which). It is not recorded whose cells these are; they may come from a transplant donor.

This clonotype was observed a handful of times. The chain links TRBV15 to TRBJ2-3; TRBD1 agrees at 9 bases. CDR1 LNHNV and CDR2 YYDKDF come from the germline V gene (reference sequence). J was trimmed by 3 bases and V by 3 bases; bases with no gene match: 4. The CDR3 loop spans 15 amino acids. CDR3 sequence: CATSSQGQGTDTQYF. The CDR3, as DNA: TGTGCCACCAGCAGTCAAGGACAGGGGACAGATACGCAGTATTTT.

In its sample, this clonotype was seen once. The chain couples TRBV27 to TRBJ2-2; 8 bases agree with TRBD1. V trimming: 3 bases; J trimming: 7 bases; junction bases outside the gene matches: 10. CDR3 size: 16 residues. The germline V gene has CDR1 MNHEY and CDR2 SMNVEV (reference sequence). The CDR3 DNA follows: TGTGCCAGCAGTTTGACAGGGGCCGATGGGTACGGGGAGCTGTTTTTT. This gives the protein CASSLTGADGYGELFF.